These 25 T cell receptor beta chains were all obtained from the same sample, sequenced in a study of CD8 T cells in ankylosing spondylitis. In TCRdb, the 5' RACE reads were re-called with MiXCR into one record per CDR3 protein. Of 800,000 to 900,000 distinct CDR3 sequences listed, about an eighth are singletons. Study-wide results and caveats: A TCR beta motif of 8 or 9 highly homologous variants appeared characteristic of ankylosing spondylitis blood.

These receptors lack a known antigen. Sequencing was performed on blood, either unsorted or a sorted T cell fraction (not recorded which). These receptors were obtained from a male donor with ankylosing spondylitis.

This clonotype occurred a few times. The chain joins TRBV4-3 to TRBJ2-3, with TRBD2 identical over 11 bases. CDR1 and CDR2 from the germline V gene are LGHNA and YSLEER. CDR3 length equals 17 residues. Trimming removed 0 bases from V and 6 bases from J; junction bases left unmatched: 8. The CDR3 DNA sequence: TGCGCCAGCAGCCAAGATGCCACTAGCGGGAGAAGGGATACGCAGTATTTT. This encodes CASSQDATSGRRDTQYF.

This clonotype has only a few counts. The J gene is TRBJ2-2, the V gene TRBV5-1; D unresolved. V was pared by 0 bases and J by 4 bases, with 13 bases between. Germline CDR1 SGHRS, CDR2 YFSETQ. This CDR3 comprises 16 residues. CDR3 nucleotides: TGCGCCAGCAGCTTGGGAAGCTTTTCGGGCACCGGGGAGCTGTTTTTT. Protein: CASSLGSFSGTGELFF.

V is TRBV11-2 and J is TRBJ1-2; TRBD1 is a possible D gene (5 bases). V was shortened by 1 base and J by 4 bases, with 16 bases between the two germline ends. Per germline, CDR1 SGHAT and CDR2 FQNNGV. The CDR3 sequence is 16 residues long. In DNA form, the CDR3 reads TGTGCCAGCAGCTTAGGGACATTTTTGAGCAGCTATGGCTACACCTTC. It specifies CASSLGTFLSSYGYTF.

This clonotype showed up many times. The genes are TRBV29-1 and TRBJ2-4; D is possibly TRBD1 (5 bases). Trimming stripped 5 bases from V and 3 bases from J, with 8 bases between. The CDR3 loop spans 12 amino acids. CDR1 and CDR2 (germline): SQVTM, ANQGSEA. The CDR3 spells CSVQGDKNIQYF. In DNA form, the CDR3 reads TGCAGCGTTCAAGGGGACAAAAACATTCAGTACTTC.

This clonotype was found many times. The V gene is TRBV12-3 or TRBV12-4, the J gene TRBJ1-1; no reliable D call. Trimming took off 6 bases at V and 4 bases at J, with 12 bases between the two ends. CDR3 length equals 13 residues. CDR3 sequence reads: CASSLQRSTEAFF. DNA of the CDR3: TGTGCCAGCAGCCTGCAAAGGAGCACTGAAGCTTTCTTT.

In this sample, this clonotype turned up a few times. The CDR3: CASSLLGTSGGYEQYF. The CDR3 coding sequence is TGTGCCAGCAGCTTATTAGGGACTAGCGGGGGCTACGAGCAGTACTTC. This chain joins TRBV7-2 and TRBJ2-7; 14 nucleotides line up with TRBD2. Germline V gene lookup returns CDR1 SGHTA and CDR2 FQGNSA. This CDR3 is built from 16 residues. With V trimmed by 2 bases and J by 3 bases, 3 bases remained unmatched.

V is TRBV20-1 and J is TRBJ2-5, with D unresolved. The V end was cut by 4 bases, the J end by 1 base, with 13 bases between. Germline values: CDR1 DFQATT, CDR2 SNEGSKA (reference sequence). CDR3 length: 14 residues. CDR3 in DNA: TGCAGTGCTACCCCTCCCCTGGGCCAAGAGACCCAGTACTTC. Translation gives CSATPPLGQETQYF.

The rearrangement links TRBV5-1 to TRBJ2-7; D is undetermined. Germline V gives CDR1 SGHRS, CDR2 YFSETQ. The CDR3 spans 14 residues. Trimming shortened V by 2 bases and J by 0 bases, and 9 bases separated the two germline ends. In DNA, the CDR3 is TGCGCCAGCAGCTTATGGCGGAACTCCTACGAGCAGTACTTC. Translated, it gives CASSLWRNSYEQYF.

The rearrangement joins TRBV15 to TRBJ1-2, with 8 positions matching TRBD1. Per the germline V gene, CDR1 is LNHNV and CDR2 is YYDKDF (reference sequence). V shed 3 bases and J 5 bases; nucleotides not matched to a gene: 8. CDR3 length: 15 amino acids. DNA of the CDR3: TGTGCCACCAGCAGGCTGGCAGGGGGCGCTTATGGCTACACCTTC. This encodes CATSRLAGGAYGYTF.

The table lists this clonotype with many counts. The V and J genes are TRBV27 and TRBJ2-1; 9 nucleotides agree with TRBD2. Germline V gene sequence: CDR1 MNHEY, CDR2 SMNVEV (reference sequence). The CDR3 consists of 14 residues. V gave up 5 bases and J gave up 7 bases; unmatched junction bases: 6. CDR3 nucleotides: TGTGCCAGCAGTCCGGTAGCGGGAGCGAATGAGCAGTTCTTC. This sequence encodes CASSPVAGANEQFF.

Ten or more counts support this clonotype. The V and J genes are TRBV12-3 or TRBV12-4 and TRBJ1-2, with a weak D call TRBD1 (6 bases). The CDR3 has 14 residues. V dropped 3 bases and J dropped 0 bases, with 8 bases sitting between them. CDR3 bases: TGTGCCAGCAGTTTGGGGACATCTAACTATGGCTACACCTTC. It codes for CASSLGTSNYGYTF.

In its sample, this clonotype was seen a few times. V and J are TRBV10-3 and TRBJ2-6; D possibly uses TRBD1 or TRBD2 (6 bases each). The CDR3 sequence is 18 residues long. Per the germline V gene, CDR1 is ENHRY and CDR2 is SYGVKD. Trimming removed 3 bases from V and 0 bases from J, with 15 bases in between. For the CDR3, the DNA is TGTGCCATCAGTGATTGGGGGGCACCTTCCTCTGGGGCCAACGTCCTGACTTTC. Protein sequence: CAISDWGAPSSGANVLTF.

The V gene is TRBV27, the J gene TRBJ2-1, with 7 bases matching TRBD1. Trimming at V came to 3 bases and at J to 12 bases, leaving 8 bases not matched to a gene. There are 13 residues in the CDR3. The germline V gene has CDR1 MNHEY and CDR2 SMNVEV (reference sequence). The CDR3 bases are TGTGCCAGCAGTTTGTTACAGGGGAGTAGGCAGTTCTTC. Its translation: CASSLLQGSRQFF.

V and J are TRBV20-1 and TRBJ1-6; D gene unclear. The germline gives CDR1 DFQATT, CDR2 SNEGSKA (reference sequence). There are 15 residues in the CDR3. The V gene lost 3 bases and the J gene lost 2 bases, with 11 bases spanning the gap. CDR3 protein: CSASWAQTYNSPLHF. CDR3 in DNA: TGCAGTGCTAGTTGGGCACAAACCTATAATTCACCCCTCCACTTT.

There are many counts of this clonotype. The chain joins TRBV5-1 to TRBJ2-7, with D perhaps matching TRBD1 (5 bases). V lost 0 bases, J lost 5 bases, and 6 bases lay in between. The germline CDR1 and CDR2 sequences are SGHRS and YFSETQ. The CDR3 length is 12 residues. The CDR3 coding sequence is TGCGCCAGCAGCTTGGAGACAGACGAGCAGTACTTC. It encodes CASSLETDEQYF.

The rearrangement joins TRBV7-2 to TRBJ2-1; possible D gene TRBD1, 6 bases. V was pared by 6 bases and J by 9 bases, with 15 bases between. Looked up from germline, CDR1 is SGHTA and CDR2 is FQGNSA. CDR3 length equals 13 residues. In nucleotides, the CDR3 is TGTGCCAGCAGTAGAAACAGGGTCGCTGAGCAGTTCTTC. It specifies CASSRNRVAEQFF.

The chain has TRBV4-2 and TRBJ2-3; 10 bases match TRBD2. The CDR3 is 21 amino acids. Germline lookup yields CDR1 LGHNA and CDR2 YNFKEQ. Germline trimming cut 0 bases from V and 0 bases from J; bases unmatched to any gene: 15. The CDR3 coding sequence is TGTGCCAGCAGCCAAGAAGGTTATGCCTCTAGCGGGGGAGTGAGCACAGATACGCAGTATTTT. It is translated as CASSQEGYASSGGVSTDTQYF.

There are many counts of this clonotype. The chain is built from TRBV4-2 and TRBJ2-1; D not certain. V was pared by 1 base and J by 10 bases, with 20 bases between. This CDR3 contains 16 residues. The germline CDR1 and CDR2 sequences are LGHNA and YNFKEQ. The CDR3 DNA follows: TGTGCCAGCAGCCAAGTCTGGGGATCAACAAACCGGGAGCAGTTCTTC. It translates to CASSQVWGSTNREQFF.

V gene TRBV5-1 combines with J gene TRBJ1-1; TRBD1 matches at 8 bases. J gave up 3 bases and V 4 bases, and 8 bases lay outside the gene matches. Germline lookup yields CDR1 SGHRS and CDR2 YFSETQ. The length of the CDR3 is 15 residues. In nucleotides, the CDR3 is TGCGCCAGCAGCCCCAGGGGGCTTCGGGACACTGAAGCTTTCTTT. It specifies CASSPRGLRDTEAFF.

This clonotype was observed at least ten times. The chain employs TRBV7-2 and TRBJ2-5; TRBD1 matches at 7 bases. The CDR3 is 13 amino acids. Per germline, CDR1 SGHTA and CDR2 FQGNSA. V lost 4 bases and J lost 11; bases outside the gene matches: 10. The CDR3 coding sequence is TGTGCCAGCAGCTATAACCCCGACAGGGTACAGTACTTC. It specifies CASSYNPDRVQYF.

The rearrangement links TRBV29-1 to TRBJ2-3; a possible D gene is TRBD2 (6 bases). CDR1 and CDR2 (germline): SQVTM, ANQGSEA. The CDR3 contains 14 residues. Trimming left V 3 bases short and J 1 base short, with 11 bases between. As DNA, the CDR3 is TGCAGCGTTGATGCTAGCGACCGCACAGATACGCAGTATTTT. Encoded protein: CSVDASDRTDTQYF.

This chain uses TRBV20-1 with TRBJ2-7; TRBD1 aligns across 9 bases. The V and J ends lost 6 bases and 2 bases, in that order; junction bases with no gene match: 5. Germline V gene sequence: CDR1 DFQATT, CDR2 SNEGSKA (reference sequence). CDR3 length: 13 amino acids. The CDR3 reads CSALDRGAYEQYF. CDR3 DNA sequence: TGCAGTGCCCTGGACAGGGGTGCCTACGAGCAGTACTTC.

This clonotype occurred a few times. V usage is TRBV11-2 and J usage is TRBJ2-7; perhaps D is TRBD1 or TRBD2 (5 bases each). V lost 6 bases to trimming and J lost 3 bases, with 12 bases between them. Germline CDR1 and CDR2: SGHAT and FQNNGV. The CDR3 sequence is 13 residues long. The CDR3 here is CASSGARDYEQYF. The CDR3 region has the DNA TGTGCCAGCAGTGGGGCTCGGGACTACGAGCAGTACTTC.

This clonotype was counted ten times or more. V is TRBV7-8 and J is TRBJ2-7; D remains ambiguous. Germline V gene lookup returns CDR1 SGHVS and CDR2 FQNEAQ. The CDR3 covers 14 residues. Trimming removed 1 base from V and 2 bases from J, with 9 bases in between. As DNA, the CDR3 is TGTGCCAGCAGCTTAGGGCGTGACGCCTACGAGCAGTACTTC. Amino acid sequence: CASSLGRDAYEQYF.

The CDR3 bases are TGTGCCAGCAGCTTATGGGGGGGGAAGGGTGTAGGTCAGCCCCAGCATTTT. The encoded protein is CASSLWGGKGVGQPQHF. V is TRBV7-8 and J is TRBJ1-5; TRBD1 might be the D (5 bases). V shed 2 bases and J shed 6 bases, with 20 bases lying between them. In germline, CDR1 is SGHVS, CDR2 FQNEAQ. The CDR3 spans 17 residues.